This TCR beta chain was captured in a study of post-analysis software for immune sequencing data. Points from the study as a whole: TRBV5-6, TRBV5-1 and TRBV20-1 were among roughly 5 TRBV segments more frequent in patients than controls.

Unique molecular identifiers had been added to the TCR beta cDNA libraries. Each CDR3 protein is one row after TCRdb ran MiXCR on the PCR reads. The top ten hold less than 10% of the sample, which has 430,000 or so distinct CDR3 sequences, roughly 38% seen once. In the case of this clonotype: Its target is not known.

CDR1 is DFQATT and CDR2 is SNEGSKA in the germline V gene (reference sequence). This CDR3 region has 15 residues. V gave up 0 bases and J gave up 2 bases, with 13 bases separating them. The chain has TRBV20-1 and TRBJ1-2, with a tentative D call TRBD1 (6 bases). The receptor's source is a girl aged 2 to 10 with multiple sclerosis. The source material was blood. CDR3 bases: TGCAGTGCTAGAGATATAGGACAGTTAAACTATGGCTACACCTTC. Amino acids: CSARDIGQLNYGYTF.